This entry lists 7 T cell receptor beta chains sequenced from one sample in a study of blood T cell repertoires in COVID-19. The table came from immunoSEQ multiplex PCR; TCRdb's copy has only in-frame clones and leaves some out. Among 300,000 to 400,000 clones listed, around 91% were seen once. Sequencing was carried out using peripheral blood. Source of these receptors: a young woman who had recovered from COVID-19.

The gene calls are TRBV11-3 and TRBJ2-5; possible D gene TRBD1, 5 bases. This CDR3 spans 13 amino acids. V was pared by 5 bases and J by 2 bases, with 9 bases between. Germline V lookup: CDR1 SGHNT, CDR2 YENEEA. The CDR3 coding sequence is TGTGCCAGCAGCCTTAGGGGACAAGAGACCCAGTACTTC. Amino acid sequence: CASSLRGQETQYF. The whole variable domain, filled in from reference TRBV11-3 and TRBJ2-5, reads EAGVVQSPRYKIIEKKQPVAFWCNPISGHNTLYWYLQNLGQGPELLIRYENEEAVDDSQLPKDRFSAERLKGVDSTLKIQPAELGDSAVYLCASSLRGQETQYFGPGTRLLVL.

DNA of the CDR3: TGTGCCGGACACATGCACACTGAAGCTTTCTTT. It is translated as CAGHMHTEAFF. V and J are TRBV19 and TRBJ1-1, with a tentative D call TRBD1 (5 bases). The germline V and J ends were trimmed by 11 bases and 3 bases, with 10 bases remaining between them. This CDR3 is built from 11 residues. In germline, CDR1 is LNHDA, CDR2 SQIVND (reference sequence).

The J gene is TRBJ2-5, the V gene TRBV29-1, with D possibly being TRBD2 (6 bases). The V end was cut by 0 bases, the J end by 3 bases, with 8 bases between. The CDR3 runs to 13 residues. Germline V gives CDR1 SQVTM, CDR2 ANQGSEA. CDR3 residues: CSVEEGGEETQYF. The CDR3 nucleotides are TGCAGCGTTGAAGAGGGAGGCGAAGAGACCCAGTACTTC. The full variable domain, completed using reference TRBV29-1 and TRBJ2-5, is SAVISQKPSRDICQRGTSLTIQCQVDSQVTMMFWYRQQPGQSLTLIATANQGSEATYESGFVIDKFPISRPNLTFSTLTVSNMSPEDSSIYLCSVEEGGEETQYFGPGTRLLVL.

V and J are TRBV24-1 and TRBJ2-1, with 7 bases matching TRBD2. V lost 9 bases, J lost 7 bases, and 11 bases stayed unmatched. CDR1 and CDR2 (germline): KGHDR, SFDVKD. CDR3 size: 14 residues. For the CDR3, the DNA is TGTGCCACCGGGGGGGGGTGGTTTTCGAATGAGCAGTTCTTC. It is translated as CATGGGWFSNEQFF.

The genes are TRBV5-4 and TRBJ1-1, with a possible D match to TRBD1 (5 bases). The CDR3 is 14 residues long. V lost 2 bases, J lost 5 bases, and 13 bases lay in between. CDR1 and CDR2 (germline): SGHNT, YYREEE (reference sequence). The CDR3 loop reads CASSFTGRWTEAFF. As DNA, the CDR3 is TGTGCCAGCAGCTTTACAGGTCGTTGGACTGAAGCTTTCTTT.

This chain connects TRBV7-9 to TRBJ2-1; D is uncertain. There are 13 residues in the CDR3. Germline V gene sequence: CDR1 SEHNR, CDR2 FQNEAQ (reference sequence). V was shortened by 2 bases and J by 8 bases, with 10 bases between the two germline ends. Here the CDR3 DNA reads TGTGCCAGCAGCTTAACCGTTATAGATGAGCAGTTCTTC. This encodes CASSLTVIDEQFF.

The chain joins TRBV5-8 to TRBJ2-5, with a possible D match to TRBD2 (5 bases). CDR3 size: 14 residues. The germline CDR1 and CDR2 sequences are SGHTS and YDEGEE. V lost 4 bases and J lost 2, with 12 bases in between. DNA of the CDR3: TGTGCCAGCAGCGAGGGATTTATACAAGAGACCCAGTACTTC. It translates to CASSEGFIQETQYF.